One and the same sample provided the 15 T cell receptor beta chains below, sequenced in a study of Ad26.COV2.S vaccination and SARS-CoV-2 variants (dated by TCRdb to about 2021). According to the study, the label for this sample's treatment or condition signals: about 20 received Ad26.COV2.S at low or high dose, single or two shots; a few received placebo; per-sample allocation not given. For vaccine and placebo recipients, repertoires were sequenced using samples collected on day 63 after the first injection. Library construction relied on the immunoSEQ multiplex PCR assay. Entries here come from immuneACCESS through TCRdb and include only in-frame sequences with V and J called. Some clones fail to appear in such tables; in the studies checked, an unresolved V gene covers under half of the shortfall, and the cause of the remainder is unknown. In this sample the table shows approximately 420,000 clones, 88% of which occur a single time. The ten largest clones capture about 3.6% of the sample.

This specimen consisted of peripheral blood, obtained in a trial of Ad26.COV2.S vaccine versus placebo. Source of these receptors: a person between 18 and 65 years old who received the Ad26.COV2.S COVID-19 vaccine or a placebo.

CDR3 in amino acids: CASSVGGVARETQYF. CDR3 coding DNA: TGTGCCAGCAGCGTAGGAGGAGTAGCCAGGGAGACCCAGTACTTC. The rearrangement links TRBV9 to TRBJ2-5; D is uncertain. The CDR3 is 15 residues long. The germline V and J ends were trimmed by 0 bases and 5 bases, with 14 bases remaining between them. Germline V gene sequence: CDR1 SGDLS, CDR2 YYNGEE.

The chain links TRBV7-8 to TRBJ2-5, with TRBD1 as a possible D gene (5 bases). V dropped 11 bases and J dropped 1 base, with 17 bases sitting between them. Germline V gene data show CDR1 as SGHVS and CDR2 as FQNEAQ. This CDR3 spans 14 amino acids. The CDR3 sequence: CASVGRTSQETQYF. CDR3 nucleotide sequence: TGTGCCTCCGTCGGGCGGACATCCCAAGAGACCCAGTACTTC.

As regards this clone: Other DNA variants within this sample encode the same CDR3. The chain has TRBV4-1 and TRBJ2-1; 8 positions match TRBD1. V was clipped by 1 base and J by 4 bases; unmatched bases: 0. The CDR3 is made up of 14 amino acids. Germline values: CDR1 MGHRA, CDR2 YSYEKL. CDR3 DNA: TGCGCCAGCAGCCAAGGGACAGGGTACAATGAGCAGTTCTTC. This translates into CASSQGTGYNEQFF.

The chain employs TRBV5-5 and TRBJ2-2, with D unresolved. This CDR3 contains 17 residues. Germline V gene lookup returns CDR1 SGHKS and CDR2 YYEKEE (reference sequence). With 2 bases removed from V and 1 base from J, the gap between germline ends came to 15 bases. In DNA form, the CDR3 reads TGTGCCAGCAGCTTCGGACGGACCTCCTTGAACACCGGGGAGCTGTTTTTT. Protein sequence: CASSFGRTSLNTGELFF. Full variable domain (remainder filled in from reference TRBV5-5 and TRBJ2-2): DAGVTQSPTHLIKTRGQQVTLRCSPISGHKSVSWYQQVLGQGPQFIFQYYEKEERGRGNFPDRFSARQFPNYSSELNVNALLLGDSALYLCASSFGRTSLNTGELFFGEGSRLTVL.

The chain is built from TRBV9 and TRBJ2-2, with D maybe TRBD2 (6 bases). V was pared by 6 bases and J by 2 bases, with 11 bases between. Germline lookup yields CDR1 SGDLS and CDR2 YYNGEE. This CDR3 is built from 14 residues. The CDR3 sequence is CASTHGGNTGELFF. As DNA, the CDR3 is TGTGCCAGCACCCACGGGGGTAACACCGGGGAGCTGTTTTTT.

This chain joins TRBV19 and TRBJ2-3, with D perhaps TRBD1 (6 bases). CDR3 length: 14 residues. V lost 3 bases, J lost 4 bases, and 11 bases lay in between. Germline CDR1 and CDR2: LNHDA and SQIVND (reference sequence). The DNA for the CDR3 is TGTGCCAGTAGTATTAACAGGGCGGCAGATACGCAGTATTTT. It yields the protein CASSINRAADTQYF.

The V gene is TRBV18, the J gene TRBJ2-7, with 11 bases lining up with TRBD1. The CDR3 is made up of 17 amino acids. Losses at the gene ends were 2 bases for V and 5 bases for J; bases not matched to a gene: 11. Germline values: CDR1 KGHSH, CDR2 LQKENI. The CDR3 region is CASSPWISRDRGDEQYF. The CDR3, as DNA: TGTGCCAGCTCACCATGGATATCTAGGGACAGGGGGGACGAGCAGTACTTC.

This clone was picked up many times. The rearrangement links TRBV14 to TRBJ1-1, with D uncertain. This CDR3 has 16 amino acids. V lost 4 bases, J lost 7 bases, and 22 bases lay in between. Germline V gives CDR1 SGHDN, CDR2 FVKESK. The CDR3 DNA reads TGTGCCAGCAGCCTTTGGACTGGCACAGCCCCGCATGAAGCTTTCTTT. Translation: CASSLWTGTAPHEAFF. Variable domain in full (rest from reference TRBV14 and TRBJ1-1): EAGVTQFPSHSVIEKGQTVTLRCDPISGHDNLYWYRRVMGKEIKFLLHFVKESKQDESGMPNNRFLAERTGGTYSTLKVQPAELEDSGVYFCASSLWTGTAPHEAFFGQGTRLTVV.

The chain uses TRBV3-1 (or the pseudogene TRBV3-2) and TRBJ2-3; 11 nucleotides align to TRBD2. CDR3 length equals 18 residues. V shed 1 base and J 0 bases; nucleotides not matched to a gene: 6. Germline CDR1 is LGHDT and CDR2 is YNNKEL (reference sequence). The CDR3, as DNA: TGTGCCAGCAGCCAAGGAACTAGCGGGGGCCGAAGCACAGATACGCAGTATTTT. The encoded protein is CASSQGTSGGRSTDTQYF.

The gene calls are TRBV2 and TRBJ1-2, with D maybe TRBD1 (6 bases). The length of the CDR3 is 11 residues. The V and J ends lost 6 bases and 7 bases respectively, with 9 bases between them. Germline V lookup: CDR1 SNHLY, CDR2 FYNNEI. CDR3 protein: CASRYRAGYTF. The CDR3 DNA reads as TGTGCCAGCAGGTACAGGGCTGGCTACACCTTC. The full variable domain, its missing parts supplied by reference TRBV2 and TRBJ1-2, is EPEVTQTPSHQVTQMGQEVILRCVPISNHLYFYWYRQILGQKVEFLVSFYNNEISEKSEIFDDQFSVERPDGSNFTLKIRSTKLEDSAMYFCASRYRAGYTFGSGTRLTVV.

This chain joins TRBV28 and TRBJ1-5; the D gene is possibly TRBD1 (5 bases). Trimming stripped 5 bases from V and 11 bases from J, with 28 bases between. Germline loops: CDR1 MDHEN, CDR2 SYDVKM. The CDR3 extends over 17 amino acids. CDR3 coding DNA: TGTGCCAGCAGTCTCTCCCAGGGTCTGACGGGGGACCCCACCCAGCATTTT. The encoded protein is CASSLSQGLTGDPTQHF.

The chain joins TRBV7-2 to TRBJ2-7; 9 nucleotides line up with TRBD1. Germline trimming cut 4 bases from V and 2 bases from J; bases unmatched to any gene: 9. Germline V lookup: CDR1 SGHTA, CDR2 FQGNSA. The length of the CDR3 is 16 residues. The CDR3 is CASSSRPGQGPYEQYF. The CDR3 DNA sequence: TGTGCCAGCAGCTCGAGGCCGGGACAGGGTCCCTACGAGCAGTACTTC.

The chain uses TRBV7-9 and TRBJ2-5; D unclear. V was cut by 1 base and J by 0 bases, with 6 bases left in between. CDR1 and CDR2 (germline): SEHNR, FQNEAQ (reference sequence). The CDR3 runs 14 residues. The CDR3 bases are TGTGCCAGCAGCTTAGAGGTCTACCAAGAGACCCAGTACTTC. Protein product: CASSLEVYQETQYF.

This chain joins TRBV19 and TRBJ2-5; D is possibly TRBD1 (5 bases). The length of the CDR3 is 15 residues. Between the trimmed V and J ends, which lost 0 bases and 5 bases, there was a span of 13 bases. From germline, CDR1 is LNHDA and CDR2 SQIVND (reference sequence). In nucleotides, the CDR3 is TGTGCCAGTAGTATAGATTCTCAGGGCTGGGAGACCCAGTACTTC. Protein: CASSIDSQGWETQYF. The whole variable domain, remainder taken from reference TRBV19 and TRBJ2-5, is DGGITQSPKYLFRKEGQNVTLSCEQNLNHDAMYWYRQDPGQGLRLIYYSQIVNDFQKGDIAEGYSVSREKKESFPLTVTSAQKNPTAFYLCASSIDSQGWETQYFGPGTRLLVL.

This clone was counted ten times or more. The rearrangement joins TRBV28 to TRBJ2-6; no definite D call. CDR3 length equals 15 residues. The V end was cut by 6 bases, the J end by 0 bases, with 9 bases between. In germline, CDR1 is MDHEN, CDR2 SYDVKM. Here the CDR3 reads CASRGGSSGANVLTF. CDR3 sequence (DNA): TGTGCCAGCAGGGGTGGGTCCTCTGGGGCCAACGTCCTGACTTTC.